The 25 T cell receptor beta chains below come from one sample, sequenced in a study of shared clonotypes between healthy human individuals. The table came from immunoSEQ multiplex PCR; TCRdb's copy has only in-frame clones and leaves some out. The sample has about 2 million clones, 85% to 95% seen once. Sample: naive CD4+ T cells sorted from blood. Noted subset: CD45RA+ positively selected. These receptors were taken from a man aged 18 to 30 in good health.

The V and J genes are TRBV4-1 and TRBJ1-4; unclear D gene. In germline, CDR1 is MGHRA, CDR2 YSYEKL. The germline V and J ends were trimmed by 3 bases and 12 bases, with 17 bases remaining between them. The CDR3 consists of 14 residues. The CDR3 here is CASSHSDRAYELFF. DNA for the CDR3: TGCGCCAGCAGCCACTCAGACCGGGCTTACGAACTGTTTTTT.

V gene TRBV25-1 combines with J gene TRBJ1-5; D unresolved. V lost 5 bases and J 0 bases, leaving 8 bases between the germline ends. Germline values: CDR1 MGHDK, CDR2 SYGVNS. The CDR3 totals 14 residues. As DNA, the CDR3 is TGTGCCAGCAGTCCTGAATCTAGCAATCAGCCCCAGCATTTT. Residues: CASSPESSNQPQHF.

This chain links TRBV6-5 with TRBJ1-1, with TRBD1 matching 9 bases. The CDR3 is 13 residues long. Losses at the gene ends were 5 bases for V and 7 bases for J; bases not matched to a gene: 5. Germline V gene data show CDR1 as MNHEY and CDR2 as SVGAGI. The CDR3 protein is CASSPTGGDEAFF. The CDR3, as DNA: TGTGCCAGCAGTCCGACAGGGGGTGATGAAGCTTTCTTT.

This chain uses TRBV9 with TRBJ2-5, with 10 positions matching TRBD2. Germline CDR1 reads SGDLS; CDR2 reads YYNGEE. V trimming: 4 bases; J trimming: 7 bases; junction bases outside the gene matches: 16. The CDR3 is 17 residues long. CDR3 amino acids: CASSLNWVAGGFGTQYF. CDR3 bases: TGTGCCAGCAGCCTCAATTGGGTAGCGGGAGGATTCGGGACCCAGTACTTC.

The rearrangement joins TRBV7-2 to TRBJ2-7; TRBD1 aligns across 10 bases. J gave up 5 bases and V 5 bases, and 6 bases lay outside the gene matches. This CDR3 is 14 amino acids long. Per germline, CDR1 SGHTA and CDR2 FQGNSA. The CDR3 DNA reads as TGTGCCAGCAGCACCCGGGACAGGGGAAACGAGCAGTACTTC. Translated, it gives CASSTRDRGNEQYF.

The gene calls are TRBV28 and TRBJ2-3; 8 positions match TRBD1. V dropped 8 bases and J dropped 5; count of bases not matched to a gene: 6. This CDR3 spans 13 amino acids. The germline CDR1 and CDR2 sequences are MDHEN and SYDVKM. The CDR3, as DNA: TGTGCCAGCCGGCAGGGGGCAGAAGATACGCAGTATTTT. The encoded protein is CASRQGAEDTQYF.

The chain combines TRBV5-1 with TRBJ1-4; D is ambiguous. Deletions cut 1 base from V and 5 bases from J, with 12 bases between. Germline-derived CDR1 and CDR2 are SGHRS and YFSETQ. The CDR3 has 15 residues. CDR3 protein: CASSLLAVGNEKLFF. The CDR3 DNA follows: TGCGCCAGCAGCTTGCTCGCGGTGGGGAATGAAAAACTGTTTTTT.

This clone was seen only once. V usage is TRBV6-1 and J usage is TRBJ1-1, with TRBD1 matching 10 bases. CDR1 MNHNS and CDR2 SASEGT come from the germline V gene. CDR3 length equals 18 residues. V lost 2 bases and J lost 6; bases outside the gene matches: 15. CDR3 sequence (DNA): TGTGCCAGCAGTGAACGGGACAGGGGAGCCCTAGGGGGGGCTGAAGCTTTCTTT. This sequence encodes CASSERDRGALGGAEAFF.

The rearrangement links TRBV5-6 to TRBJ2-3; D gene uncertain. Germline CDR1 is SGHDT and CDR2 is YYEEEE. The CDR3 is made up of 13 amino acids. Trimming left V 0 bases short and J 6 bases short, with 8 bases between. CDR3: CASSLAIPDTQYF. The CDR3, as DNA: TGTGCCAGCAGCTTGGCAATACCGGATACGCAGTATTTT.

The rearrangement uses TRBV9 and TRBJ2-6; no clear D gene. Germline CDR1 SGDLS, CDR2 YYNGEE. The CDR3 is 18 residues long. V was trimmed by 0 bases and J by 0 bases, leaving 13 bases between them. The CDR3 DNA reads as TGTGCCAGCAGCGTAGAAGTGGTTCCCTCCTCTGGGGCCAACGTCCTGACTTTC. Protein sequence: CASSVEVVPSSGANVLTF.

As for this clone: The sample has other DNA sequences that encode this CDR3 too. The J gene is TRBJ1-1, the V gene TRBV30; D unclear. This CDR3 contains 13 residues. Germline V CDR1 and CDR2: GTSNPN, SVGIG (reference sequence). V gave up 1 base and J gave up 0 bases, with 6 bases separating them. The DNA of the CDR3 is TGTGCCTGGAGTGGGACGTTGAACACTGAAGCTTTCTTT. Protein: CAWSGTLNTEAFF.

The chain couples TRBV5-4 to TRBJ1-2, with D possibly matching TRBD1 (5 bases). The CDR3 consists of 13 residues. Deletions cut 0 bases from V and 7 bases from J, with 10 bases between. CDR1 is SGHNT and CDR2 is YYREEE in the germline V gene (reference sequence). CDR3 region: CASSLAGLVGYTF. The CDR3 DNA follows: TGTGCCAGCAGCTTGGCAGGGTTGGTTGGCTACACCTTC.

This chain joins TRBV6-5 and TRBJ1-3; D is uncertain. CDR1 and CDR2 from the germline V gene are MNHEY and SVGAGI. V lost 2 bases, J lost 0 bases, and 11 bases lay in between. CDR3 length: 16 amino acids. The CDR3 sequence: CASSYRASGSGNTIYF. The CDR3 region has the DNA TGTGCCAGCAGTTACCGCGCCTCGGGCTCTGGAAACACCATATATTTT.

CDR3 amino acids: CASSLELTNTEAFF. The DNA of the CDR3 is TGTGCCAGCAGCTTGGAGCTGACGAACACTGAAGCTTTCTTT. J is TRBJ1-1 and V is TRBV5-5; no clear D. V gave up 0 bases and J gave up 1 base, with 7 bases separating them. CDR1 and CDR2 from the germline V gene are SGHKS and YYEKEE (reference sequence). CDR3 length equals 14 residues. The entire variable domain, with the rest obtained from reference TRBV5-5 and TRBJ1-1, is as follows: DAGVTQSPTHLIKTRGQQVTLRCSPISGHKSVSWYQQVLGQGPQFIFQYYEKEERGRGNFPDRFSARQFPNYSSELNVNALLLGDSALYLCASSLELTNTEAFFGQGTRLTVV.

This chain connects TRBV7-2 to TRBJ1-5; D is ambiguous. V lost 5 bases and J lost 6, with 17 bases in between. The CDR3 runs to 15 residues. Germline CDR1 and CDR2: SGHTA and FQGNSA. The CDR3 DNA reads TGTGCCAGCAGCCCGCCGGGAGGCAGAGGTCAGCCCCAGCATTTT. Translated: CASSPPGGRGQPQHF.

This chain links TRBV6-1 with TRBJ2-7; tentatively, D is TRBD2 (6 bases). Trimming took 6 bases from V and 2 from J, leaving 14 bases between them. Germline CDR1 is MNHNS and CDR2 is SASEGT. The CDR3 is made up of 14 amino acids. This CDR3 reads CASRGGAGTYEQYF. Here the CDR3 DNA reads TGTGCCAGCAGGGGGGGTGCGGGTACCTACGAGCAGTACTTC.

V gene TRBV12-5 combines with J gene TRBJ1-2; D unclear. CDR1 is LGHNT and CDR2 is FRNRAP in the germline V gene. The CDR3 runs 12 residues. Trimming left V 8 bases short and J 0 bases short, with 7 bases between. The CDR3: CASSGPNYGYTF. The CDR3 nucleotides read TGTGCTAGTAGTGGCCCTAACTATGGCTACACCTTC.

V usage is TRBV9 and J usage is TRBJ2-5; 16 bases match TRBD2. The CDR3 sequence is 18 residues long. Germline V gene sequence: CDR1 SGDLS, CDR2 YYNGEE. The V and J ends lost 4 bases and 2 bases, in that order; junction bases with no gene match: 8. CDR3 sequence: CASSLGLAGGPGQETQYF. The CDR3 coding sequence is TGTGCCAGCAGCTTGGGACTAGCGGGAGGGCCGGGGCAAGAGACCCAGTACTTC.

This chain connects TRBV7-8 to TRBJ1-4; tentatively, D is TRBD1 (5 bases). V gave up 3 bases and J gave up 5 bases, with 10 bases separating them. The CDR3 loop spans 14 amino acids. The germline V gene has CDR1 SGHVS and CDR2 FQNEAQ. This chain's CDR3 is CASSFDSTNEKLFF. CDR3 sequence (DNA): TGTGCCAGCAGCTTCGACAGTACGAATGAAAAACTGTTTTTT.

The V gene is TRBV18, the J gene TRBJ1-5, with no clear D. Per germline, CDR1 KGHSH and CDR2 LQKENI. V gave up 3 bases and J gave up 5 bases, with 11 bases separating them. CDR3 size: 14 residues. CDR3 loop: CASSPMHTDQPQHF. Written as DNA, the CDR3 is TGTGCCAGCTCACCGATGCACACCGATCAGCCCCAGCATTTT. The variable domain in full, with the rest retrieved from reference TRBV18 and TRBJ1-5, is NAGVMQNPRHLVRRRGQEARLRCSPMKGHSHVYWYRQLPEEGLKFMVYLQKENIIDESGMPKERFSAEFPKEGPSILRIQQVVRGDSAAYFCASSPMHTDQPQHFGDGTRLSIL.

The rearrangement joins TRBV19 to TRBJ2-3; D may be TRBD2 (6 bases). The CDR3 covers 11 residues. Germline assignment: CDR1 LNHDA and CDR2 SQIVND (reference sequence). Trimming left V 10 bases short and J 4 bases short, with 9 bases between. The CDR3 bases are TGTGCCACCAAGCGGGCAGATACGCAGTATTTT. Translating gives CATKRADTQYF.

This chain's CDR3 is CASSIQKGRGGLDQPQHF. Written as DNA, the CDR3 is TGTGCCAGTAGTATCCAAAAAGGCAGGGGAGGACTGGATCAGCCCCAGCATTTT. The gene calls are TRBV19 and TRBJ1-5; D possibly corresponds to TRBD1 (6 bases). The V end was cut by 3 bases, the J end by 5 bases, with 23 bases between. Germline assignment: CDR1 LNHDA and CDR2 SQIVND (reference sequence). This CDR3 has 18 amino acids.

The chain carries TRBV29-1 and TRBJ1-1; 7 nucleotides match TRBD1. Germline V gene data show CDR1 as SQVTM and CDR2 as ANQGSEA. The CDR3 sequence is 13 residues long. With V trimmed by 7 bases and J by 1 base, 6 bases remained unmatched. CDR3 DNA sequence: TGCAGCGCTATAGGGACAGCGAACACTGAAGCTTTCTTT. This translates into CSAIGTANTEAFF.

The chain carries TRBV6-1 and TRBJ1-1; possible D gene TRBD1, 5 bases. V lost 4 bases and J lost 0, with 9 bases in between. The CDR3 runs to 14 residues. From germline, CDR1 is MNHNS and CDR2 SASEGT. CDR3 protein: CASSVNRMNTEAFF. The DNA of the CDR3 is TGTGCCAGCAGTGTGAACAGGATGAACACTGAAGCTTTCTTT.

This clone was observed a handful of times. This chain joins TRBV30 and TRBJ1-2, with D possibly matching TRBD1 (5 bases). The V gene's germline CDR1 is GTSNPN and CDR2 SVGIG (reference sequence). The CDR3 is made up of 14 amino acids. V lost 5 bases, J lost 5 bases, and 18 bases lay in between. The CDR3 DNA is TGTGCCTGGGCCTTAGTAGGGGCGCGATATGGCTACACCTTC. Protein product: CAWALVGARYGYTF.